Presented here are 2 T cell receptor beta chains from one specimen sequenced in a study of Graves' ophthalmopathy and Graves' hyperthyroidism (dated by TCRdb to 2016 to 2019). The data were produced on an Illumina HiSeq 2000. TCR beta CDR3 regions were amplified from RNA transcripts for repertoire sequencing. The first round was an RT-PCR using HTBI primers with the Qiagen OneStep RT-PCR kit, and this first round was followed by a second-round multiplex PCR, then size selection and purification. TCRdb reprocessing: public reads trimmed at Q25 with fastp, clones called with MiXCR, in-frame beta chains kept. Every CDR3 protein is listed once, alongside the most common genes and DNA of its rows. A total of roughly 410,000 distinct CDR3 sequences appear in this sample, less than 20% of them only once. The ten most abundant clones make up 5.5% to 7% of the sample. Sequencing was carried out using peripheral blood. The receptors derive from a woman younger than 30 with stable Graves' hyperthyroidism. Donor details come from another sample of the same person, matched by shared clones.

A note on this clonotype: This may stem from a read error, because a much larger clone lies one nucleotide away. The V gene is TRBV12-3 or TRBV12-4, the J gene TRBJ2-5; D remains ambiguous. The CDR3 consists of 13 residues. In DNA, the CDR3 is TGTGCCAGCAGTTTACACACACAAGAGACCAAGTACTTC. This encodes CASSLHTQETKYF.

This clonotype was detected ten times or more. The gene calls are TRBV20-1 and TRBJ1-3; possible D gene TRBD1, 6 bases. CDR1 and CDR2 (germline): DFQATT, SNEGSKA (reference sequence). The CDR3 spans 11 residues. V was shortened by 6 bases and J by 4 bases, with 7 bases between the two germline ends. CDR3: CSADRGNTIYF. The CDR3 DNA follows: TGCAGTGCCGACAGGGGAAACACCATATATTTT.